A selection of T cell receptor beta chains follows, all from one sample in a study of T cell responses to AZD1222 COVID-19 vaccine. Produced via immunoSEQ multiplex PCR; TCRdb's table is partial and in-frame only. The data show about 110,000 clones, roughly nine tenths seen once. The sequences come from peripheral blood, collected on day 0 of AZD1222 vaccination. These TCRs come from an adult in good health. CDR3s include the opening cysteine and the closing phenylalanine or tryptophan. A D gene is named only where the DNA matches it firmly. Only part of the rows carry a size: once, few, many, or a class if the clone is expanded.

clone size,D gene,V gene,J gene,CDR3 DNA,CDR3 protein
.,.,TRBV20-1,TRBJ1-2,TGCAGTGCTAGTGCGGAGTATGGCTACACCTTC,CSASAEYGYTF
.,.,TRBV7-8,TRBJ2-7,TGTGCCAGCAGCCTATCGGACTCCCGGGGGGAGCAGTACTTC,CASSLSDSRGEQYF
.,.,TRBV19,TRBJ1-6,TGTGCCAGTAGAGAAGACAGAAAGGATAATTCACCCCTCCACTTT,CASREDRKDNSPLHF
.,.,TRBV11-2,TRBJ2-1,TGTGCCAGCAGCTTAGATTTAGAGCAGTTCTTC,CASSLDLEQFF
.,.,TRBV2,TRBJ1-5,TGTGCCAGCAGAGGACAGTTGAATCAGCCCCAGCATTTT,CASRGQLNQPQHF
.,.,TRBV18,TRBJ2-3,TGTGCCAGCTCACCACCCAGCACAGATACGCAGTATTTT,CASSPPSTDTQYF
.,TRBD1,TRBV5-4,TRBJ2-7,TGTGCCAGCAGCTCGCCGGGACAGGGGAGTTACGAGCAGTACTTC,CASSSPGQGSYEQYF
.,.,TRBV7-8,TRBJ1-1,TGTGCCAGCAGCTTATCGGGGGGGACTGAAGCTTTCTTT,CASSLSGGTEAFF
once,TRBD2,TRBV11-2,TRBJ2-1,TGTGCCAGCAGCTCGACTAGCGGGGTATTGAATGAGCAGTTCTTC,CASSSTSGVLNEQFF
.,.,TRBV7-9,TRBJ1-1,TGTGCCAGCAGCTTACGGGACGACGTAGAAGCTTTCTTT,CASSLRDDVEAFF
.,TRBD1,TRBV30,TRBJ2-1,TGTGCCTGGAGTCGACAGGGGCCCAATGAGCAGTTCTTC,CAWSRQGPNEQFF
.,TRBD2,TRBV3-1/TRBV3-2,TRBJ2-7,TGTGCCAGCAGCTTTCGACTAGCGGGTTACGAGCAGTACTTC,CASSFRLAGYEQYF
.,.,TRBV6-1,TRBJ1-3,TGTGCCAGCAGTGAAGGGGTTTATGGAAACACCATATATTTT,CASSEGVYGNTIYF
.,.,TRBV12-3/TRBV12-4,TRBJ1-3,TGTGCCAGCAGTTTAGACTTCGGAAACACCATATATTTT,CASSLDFGNTIYF
.,.,TRBV29-1,TRBJ1-1,TGCAGCGCCGGACACACGAACACTGAAGCTTTCTTT,CSAGHTNTEAFF
.,TRBD2,TRBV18,TRBJ2-7,TGTGCCAGCTCACCGGGACTAGCGGGAGCTTACGAGCAGTACTTC,CASSPGLAGAYEQYF
.,.,TRBV12-3/TRBV12-4,TRBJ2-7,TGTGCCAGCAGGCCAGGGAGCTCCTACGAGCAGTACTTC,CASRPGSSYEQYF
.,.,TRBV7-6,TRBJ2-2,TGTGCCAGCAGCTTAGGGTGGACAGCCGCGAACACCGGGGAGCTGTTTTTT,CASSLGWTAANTGELFF
.,.,TRBV5-1,TRBJ2-4,TGCGCCAGCAGCGGGGACACCGAGCTGTACTTC,CASSGDTELYF
.,TRBD1,TRBV7-9,TRBJ1-1,TGTGCCAGCAGCCGAGACAGGGTAGGGACTGAAGCTTTCTTT,CASSRDRVGTEAFF
.,.,TRBV7-2,TRBJ1-6,TGTGCCAGCAGCTTAATGGAGTCACCCCTCCACTTT,CASSLMESPLHF
few,.,TRBV7-2,TRBJ2-7,TGTGCCAGCAGCCCATCAGGGTTCGGCGAGCAGTACTTC,CASSPSGFGEQYF
.,TRBD1,TRBV6-2/TRBV6-3,TRBJ2-5,TGTGCCAGCAGTTTCGGACAGGGGGGGTACCAAGAGACCCAGTACTTC,CASSFGQGGYQETQYF
.,.,TRBV25-1,TRBJ1-6,TGTGCCAGCAGTGAATTTAAGAACAGTTACAATAATTCACCCCTCCACTTT,CASSEFKNSYNNSPLHF
once,.,TRBV27,TRBJ2-3,TGTGCCAGCAGTTTATCGGGGTTAGATACGCAGTATTTT,CASSLSGLDTQYF
.,.,TRBV2,TRBJ1-5,TGTGCCAGCAGGACAGGAGAACTCAATCAGCCCCAGCATTTT,CASRTGELNQPQHF
.,TRBD1,TRBV5-6,TRBJ1-6,TGTGCCAGCAGCTTGAAAGGCGGGACAGGGTATAATTCACCCCTCCACTTT,CASSLKGGTGYNSPLHF
.,.,TRBV6-5,TRBJ1-6,TGTGCCAGCAGTTACTCGAACTGGGAGAGGGATTCACCCCTCCACTTT,CASSYSNWERDSPLHF
.,TRBD1,TRBV25-1,TRBJ1-2,TGTGCCAGCAGTGAATCCCTCCTGACAGGGAAATACACCTTC,CASSESLLTGKYTF
.,TRBD1,TRBV19,TRBJ2-7,TGTGCCAGTAGTGCGACGGGACAGGTCAACGAGCAGTACTTC,CASSATGQVNEQYF
.,.,TRBV5-6,TRBJ2-7,TGTGCCAGCAGCTTAAAAGCAGGGCGTTATACCTACGAGCAGTACTTC,CASSLKAGRYTYEQYF
.,TRBD2,TRBV7-9,TRBJ2-3,TGTGCCAGCAGCTTAGCGCTAGCGGGGGGAGCAGATACGCAGTATTTT,CASSLALAGGADTQYF
.,.,TRBV18,TRBJ1-4,TGTGCCAGCTCGGCGGTCCCAGGACCCATCAATGAAAAACTGTTTTTT,CASSAVPGPINEKLFF
once,.,TRBV27,TRBJ1-2,TGTGCCAGCAGTTTACTGGGGGCGAGCTATGGCTACACCTTC,CASSLLGASYGYTF
.,.,TRBV28,TRBJ1-1,TGTGCCAGCAGTGCAGGTTCCACTGAAGCTTTCTTT,CASSAGSTEAFF
.,.,TRBV29-1,TRBJ2-7,TGCAGCGTTGAAGAGACCGAGCAGTACTTC,CSVEETEQYF
.,.,TRBV18,TRBJ2-2,TGTGCCAGCTCACCAAGGGGGACTGGCAACACCGGGGAGCTGTTTTTT,CASSPRGTGNTGELFF
.,TRBD1,TRBV25-1,TRBJ2-7,TGTGCCAGCAGTGAAGCCGGGACAGGGCACTACGAGCAGTACTTC,CASSEAGTGHYEQYF
.,.,TRBV21-1,TRBJ2-5,TGTGCCAGCAGGGGACAGGGGGCGAACGAGGGAGAGACCCAGTACTTC,CASRGQGANEGETQYF
.,.,TRBV19,TRBJ2-3,TGTGCCAGTAGTGTGGCGGGGACAGATACGCAGTATTTT,CASSVAGTDTQYF
.,.,TRBV19,TRBJ2-3,TGTGCCAGTAGTCTGCGGACTAGCACAGATACGCAGTATTTT,CASSLRTSTDTQYF
.,.,TRBV6-5,TRBJ2-1,TGTGCCAGCAGAGATCCCCAGGGCTGGGGGCAGTTCTTC,CASRDPQGWGQFF
.,TRBD1,TRBV7-2,TRBJ1-4,TGTGCCAGCAGCAGAAAGGTGGCAAGGGGGACAGGGCATGAAAAACTGTTTTTT,CASSRKVARGTGHEKLFF
once,.,TRBV30,TRBJ1-3,TGTGCCTGGAGTAGGGCCTCTGGAAACACCATATATTTT,CAWSRASGNTIYF
.,.,TRBV13,TRBJ2-1,TGTGCCAGCAGCTCCCAGGGCAATGAGCAGTTCTTC,CASSSQGNEQFF
.,.,TRBV5-1,TRBJ1-4,TGCGCCAGCAGCGGGACTTATGCAACTAATGAAAAACTGTTTTTT,CASSGTYATNEKLFF
.,.,TRBV29-1,TRBJ2-5,TGCAGCGTCAGGGGGGGAGAGACCCAGTACTTC,CSVRGGETQYF
once,.,TRBV7-9,TRBJ1-2,TGTGCCAGCAGAAAACTGGACAGACAACCTAACTATGGCTACACCTTC,CASRKLDRQPNYGYTF
.,.,TRBV12-3/TRBV12-4,TRBJ1-5,TGTGCCAGCAGTCCCGGGACTCAGCCCCAGCATTTT,CASSPGTQPQHF
.,.,TRBV29-1,TRBJ2-7,TGCAGCGCCGAAGGCAGGTCCTACGAGCAGTACTTC,CSAEGRSYEQYF